The entry below describes one T cell receptor beta chain. The CDR3 is made up of 15 amino acids. V gave up 4 bases and J gave up 1 base; unmatched junction bases: 2. From germline, CDR1 is SGHDT and CDR2 YYEEEE. In the original processing: The assay estimated nucleated cells by amplifying reference gene primers. Method: immunoSEQ multiplex PCR; TCRdb's copy keeps in-frame clones and lacks some. The V and J calls and clone size are taken from that table; D and trimming were inferred from the DNA. The table has around 230,000 clones, around 90% seen once; the top ten hold just over 7%. This record comes from a study of blood T cell repertoires in COVID-19. Study-level information: The United States, Italy and Spain supplied acute and convalescent COVID-19 samples. PBMCs, B-cell-depleted T cells, or T cells were the source of the cDNA or gDNA that made up the material.

The sample taken for sequencing was peripheral blood. The gene calls are TRBV5-6 and TRBJ2-5; 12 positions agree with TRBD2. The source is a man in his 60s who had recovered from COVID-19. The CDR3 region has the DNA TGTGCCAGCAGCCCGACTAGCGGGGGCCAAGAGACCCAGTACTTC. Translated: CASSPTSGGQETQYF.